These 24 T cell receptor beta chains came from one sample sequenced in a study of shared clonotypes between healthy human individuals. Positively selected for CCR7, the CD45RO-negative cells used as naive CD8 cells excluded terminally differentiated effector memory CD45RA+ cells. Only in-frame clones appear in the TCRdb table, and some are missing; sequencing was by immunoSEQ multiplex PCR. The repertoire holds more than 500,000 clones, around 95% seen once, with over 0.1% in the top ten. Source material: naive CD8+ T cells sorted from blood. Source of these receptors: a woman aged 30 to 39 in good health.

The chain has TRBV9 and TRBJ2-1; 8 bases are shared with TRBD2. CDR3 length equals 16 residues. J gave up 4 bases and V 0 bases, and 6 bases lay outside the gene matches. Per germline, CDR1 SGDLS and CDR2 YYNGEE. CDR3 in amino acids: CASSVALAGPYNEQFF. CDR3 DNA: TGTGCCAGCAGCGTAGCCTTAGCGGGACCATACAATGAGCAGTTCTTC. The whole variable domain, remainder taken from reference TRBV9 and TRBJ2-1, is DSGVTQTPKHLITATGQRVTLRCSPRSGDLSVYWYQQSLDQGLQFLIQYYNGEERAKGNILERFSAQQFPDLHSELNLSSLELGDSALYFCASSVALAGPYNEQFFGPGTRLTVL.

The genes are TRBV28 and TRBJ2-2; weak D call: TRBD2 (5 bases). The CDR3 length is 16 residues. Trimming cost V 4 bases and J 5 bases, with 17 bases left between them. Germline CDR1 is MDHEN and CDR2 is SYDVKM. The CDR3 spells CASSSPRERDTGELFF. The CDR3 DNA is TGTGCCAGCAGTTCCCCGAGAGAGAGGGATACCGGGGAGCTGTTTTTT.

The V gene is TRBV5-6, the J gene TRBJ2-3, with 8 nucleotides matching TRBD2. J gave up 5 bases and V 4 bases, and 9 bases lay outside the gene matches. CDR1 is SGHDT, CDR2 YYEEEE, per germline. CDR3 length equals 15 residues. CDR3 in DNA: TGTGCCAGCAGCCCCGAGCGGGAGTGGGTAGATACGCAGTATTTT. Encoded protein: CASSPEREWVDTQYF.

The chain combines TRBV27 with TRBJ2-5; D possibly corresponds to TRBD1 (5 bases). This CDR3 comprises 16 residues. Germline V CDR1 and CDR2: MNHEY, SMNVEV (reference sequence). Trimming cost V 2 bases and J 5 bases, with 18 bases left between them. The CDR3 sequence is CASSLAGAVSAETQYF. The CDR3 nucleotides read TGTGCCAGCAGTTTAGCTGGGGCAGTGTCCGCGGAGACCCAGTACTTC.

The chain carries TRBV30 and TRBJ1-5, with TRBD1 identical over 12 bases. The CDR3 consists of 16 residues. J was trimmed by 6 bases and V by 2 bases; bases with no gene match: 8. The V gene's germline CDR1 is GTSNPN and CDR2 SVGIG (reference sequence). The CDR3 region has the DNA TGTGCCTGGAGTCCTTGGGGGACAGGGGGCCGTCAGCCCCAGCATTTT. Its protein is CAWSPWGTGGRQPQHF.

The rearrangement joins TRBV7-6 to TRBJ2-7; TRBD2 might be the D (6 bases). Germline-derived CDR1 and CDR2 are SGHVS and FNYEAQ. The CDR3 is 15 residues long. Trimming shortened V by 1 base and J by 2 bases, and 12 bases separated the two germline ends. CDR3 amino acids: CASSLDGGTTYEQYF. The CDR3 DNA sequence: TGTGCCAGCAGCTTAGATGGAGGGACCACCTACGAGCAGTACTTC. Full variable domain (remainder filled in from reference TRBV7-6 and TRBJ2-7): GAGVSQSPRYKVTKRGQDVALRCDPISGHVSLYWYRQALGQGPEFLTYFNYEAQQDKSGLPNDRFSAERPEGSISTLTIQRTEQRDSAMYRCASSLDGGTTYEQYFGPGTRLTVT.

The gene calls are TRBV27 and TRBJ2-1; 16 nucleotides agree with TRBD2. Per the germline V gene, CDR1 is MNHEY and CDR2 is SMNVEV (reference sequence). The CDR3 is 15 amino acids. V lost 7 bases, J lost 11 bases, and 8 bases stayed unmatched. This chain's CDR3 is CASNPGTSGRGQQFF. The CDR3 region has the DNA TGTGCCAGCAATCCCGGGACTAGCGGGAGGGGGCAGCAGTTCTTC.

The V gene is TRBV27, the J gene TRBJ2-7, with 10 positions matching TRBD1. Trimming at V came to 2 bases and at J to 5 bases, leaving 6 bases not matched to a gene. The CDR3 is 15 residues long. CDR1 and CDR2 from the germline V gene are MNHEY and SMNVEV (reference sequence). CDR3 loop: CASSLEDRGIHEQYF. DNA of the CDR3: TGTGCCAGCAGTTTAGAGGACAGGGGGATCCACGAGCAGTACTTC.

V is TRBV29-1 and J is TRBJ2-1; D is perhaps TRBD1 (6 bases). Looked up from germline, CDR1 is SQVTM and CDR2 is ANQGSEA. With 4 bases removed from V and 0 bases from J, the gap between germline ends came to 7 bases. There are 13 residues in the CDR3. This chain's CDR3 is CSVAQGSYNEQFF. The CDR3 DNA follows: TGCAGCGTTGCACAGGGCTCCTACAATGAGCAGTTCTTC.

The genes are TRBV28 and TRBJ2-7; 8 bases align to TRBD2. The CDR3 contains 16 residues. In germline, CDR1 is MDHEN, CDR2 SYDVKM. Trimming took 6 bases from V and 6 from J; bases not matched to a gene: 16. CDR3 nucleotide sequence: TGTGCCAGCAGCACCGACTGGGTAGCGGGAACTTCCGAGCAGTACTTC. It encodes CASSTDWVAGTSEQYF. Full variable domain (outside the CDR3, taken from reference TRBV28 and TRBJ2-7): DVKVTQSSRYLVKRTGEKVFLECVQDMDHENMFWYRQDPGLGLRLIYFSYDVKMKEKGDIPEGYSVSREKKERFSLILESASTNQTSMYLCASSTDWVAGTSEQYFGPGTRLTVT.

The V and J genes are TRBV10-3 and TRBJ2-7; TRBD1 is a possible D gene (5 bases). The V end lost 10 bases, the J end lost 0 bases, and 13 bases lay between the germline ends. Germline CDR1 reads ENHRY; CDR2 reads SYGVKD. The CDR3 has 13 residues. The CDR3 nucleotides read TGTGCCACCAGGGTTGGAGCCTCCTACGAGCAGTACTTC. Its protein is CATRVGASYEQYF.

The V and J genes are TRBV2 and TRBJ2-5, with D possibly being TRBD2 (6 bases). Germline-derived CDR1 and CDR2 are SNHLY and FYNNEI. V lost 3 bases, J lost 0 bases, and 8 bases lay in between. CDR3 size: 14 residues. This chain's CDR3 is CASSDGGYQETQYF. The CDR3 DNA reads TGTGCCAGCAGTGATGGGGGGTACCAAGAGACCCAGTACTTC.

This clone was seen only once. The V and J genes are TRBV5-8 and TRBJ2-5; 9 nucleotides agree with TRBD2. Near its end, the DNA agrees better with TRBJ2-7, so the J call may be wrong. The CDR3 contains 15 residues. The V gene's germline CDR1 is SGHTS and CDR2 YDEGEE. Written as DNA, the CDR3 is TGTGCCAGCAGCCAGGGGACTAGCTTCTCCTACGAGCAGTACTTC. Translation gives CASSQGTSFSYEQYF.

This clone was observed a few times. The gene calls are TRBV7-6 and TRBJ2-7; D unresolved. Germline V gives CDR1 SGHVS, CDR2 FNYEAQ. The CDR3 has 14 residues. Between the trimmed V and J ends, which lost 2 bases and 6 bases, there was a span of 14 bases. The CDR3 sequence: CASSLSRFRGEQYF. The CDR3 DNA is TGTGCCAGCAGCTTAAGCCGATTCAGAGGCGAGCAGTACTTC.

This clone was seen repeatedly, ten times or more. The chain recombines TRBV10-2 with TRBJ2-7; 7 positions match TRBD1. Germline V CDR1 and CDR2: WSHSY, SAAADI. V lost 7 bases, J lost 6 bases, and 3 bases stayed unmatched. The CDR3 is 11 residues long. The CDR3 spells CASTDRVEQYF. The CDR3 nucleotides read TGCGCCAGCACTGACAGGGTCGAGCAGTACTTC.

The chain recombines TRBV14 with TRBJ1-5, with 7 bases lining up with TRBD1. The length of the CDR3 is 16 residues. Germline V CDR1 and CDR2: SGHDN, FVKESK. V dropped 0 bases and J dropped 6; count of bases not matched to a gene: 8. The CDR3 DNA is TGTGCCAGCAGCCAAGATTTTCTCAGGGGGTGTCAGCCCCAGCATTTT. Its protein product is CASSQDFLRGCQPQHF.

The J gene is TRBJ2-3, the V gene TRBV4-2, with 11 bases matching TRBD1. Per germline, CDR1 LGHNA and CDR2 YNFKEQ. CDR3 length equals 16 residues. Germline trimming cut 3 bases from V and 6 bases from J; bases unmatched to any gene: 8. CDR3 sequence (DNA): TGTGCCAGCAGCCAGATTTGGACAGGGGGCGACGATACGCAGTATTTT. Residues: CASSQIWTGGDDTQYF.

CDR3 residues: CASSSGLAGGPYEQYF. The CDR3 DNA reads TGTGCCAGCAGCTCCGGACTAGCGGGAGGCCCCTACGAGCAGTACTTC. The chain joins TRBV13 to TRBJ2-7; TRBD2 aligns across 14 bases. The CDR3 totals 16 residues. The V and J ends lost 4 bases and 2 bases, in that order; junction bases with no gene match: 4. Looked up from germline, CDR1 is PRHDT and CDR2 is FYEKMQ (reference sequence).

The rearrangement uses TRBV25-1 and TRBJ2-2; no clear D. The ends were cut back, 4 bases at V and 7 bases at J, with 13 bases in the middle. This CDR3 contains 14 residues. Germline CDR1 is MGHDK and CDR2 is SYGVNS. In DNA, the CDR3 is TGTGCCAGCAGTGTCCGACCGCAGGACGGGGAGCTGTTTTTT. Amino acid sequence: CASSVRPQDGELFF.

This chain joins TRBV19 and TRBJ1-1; no clear D gene. Germline CDR1 reads LNHDA; CDR2 reads SQIVND (reference sequence). V was clipped by 0 bases and J by 2 bases, with 13 bases between them. The CDR3 has 16 residues. In DNA, the CDR3 is TGTGCCAGTAGTATAGATCGTGAAGGCATAAACACTGAAGCTTTCTTT. Its protein is CASSIDREGINTEAFF.

V is TRBV5-1 and J is TRBJ1-1; no definite D call. The CDR3 spans 13 residues. Per the germline V gene, CDR1 is SGHRS and CDR2 is YFSETQ. The V and J ends lost 0 bases and 8 bases respectively, with 11 bases between them. Here the CDR3 reads CASSLAGSQEAFF. The CDR3 region has the DNA TGCGCCAGCAGCTTGGCCGGGAGCCAAGAAGCTTTCTTT.

V usage is TRBV7-9 and J usage is TRBJ2-7; possible D gene TRBD1, 5 bases. Trimming removed 5 bases from V and 2 bases from J, with 22 bases in between. There are 17 residues in the CDR3. Per germline, CDR1 SEHNR and CDR2 FQNEAQ (reference sequence). CDR3 amino acids: CASSPPLRGLDPYEQYF. DNA of the CDR3: TGTGCCAGCAGCCCGCCTCTTAGGGGTCTAGATCCCTACGAGCAGTACTTC.

The chain is built from TRBV28 and TRBJ2-7; the D gene is possibly TRBD2 (6 bases). The CDR3 length is 15 residues. The V and J ends lost 2 bases and 3 bases respectively, with 14 bases between them. Per germline, CDR1 MDHEN and CDR2 SYDVKM. The CDR3 region has the DNA TGTGCCAGCAGTTTAGGAGGGACGGTAAACTACGAGCAGTACTTC. It codes for CASSLGGTVNYEQYF.

About this clone itself: The sample carries other DNA sequences with the same CDR3. The CDR3 protein is CASRGTGGYEQYF. DNA of the CDR3: TGTGCCAGCAGGGGGACAGGGGGTTACGAGCAGTACTTC. The rearrangement links TRBV28 to TRBJ2-7; 11 nucleotides align to TRBD1. This CDR3 is 13 amino acids long. Germline V gene lookup returns CDR1 MDHEN and CDR2 SYDVKM. Trimming at V came to 6 bases and at J to 4 bases, leaving 2 bases not matched to a gene. The entire variable domain, with the rest obtained from reference TRBV28 and TRBJ2-7, is as follows: DVKVTQSSRYLVKRTGEKVFLECVQDMDHENMFWYRQDPGLGLRLIYFSYDVKMKEKGDIPEGYSVSREKKERFSLILESASTNQTSMYLCASRGTGGYEQYFGPGTRLTVT.